This paragraph reports one T cell receptor (beta chain). Antigen: not known. The data belong to a study of T cell therapy after organ transplantation. Study summary: T cells were expanded 2 weeks with 30 CMV class I/II epitopes. Across 2 to 6 intravenous infusions, patients got a median of 1.92 x 10^8 CMV-specific T cells. Long-term post-therapy samples: blood collected 20 to 29 weeks after completing therapy.

Stated time point: 20-29 weeks after completion of therapy. Regarding the study as a whole: Minimal repertoire change after therapy followed marked pretherapy expansions in nonresponders.

The data were produced by immunoSEQ multiplex PCR, yet TCRdb's version contains in-frame clones alone and is incomplete. This repertoire shows around 19,000 clones, less than 90% found once; its top ten account for 30% to 45%. The CDR3 totals 11 residues. Germline CDR1 reads SGHVS; CDR2 reads FNYEAQ. V was pared by 5 bases and J by 15 bases, with 14 bases between. The clonotype was recovered from a human patient who had received a solid organ transplant and had CMV disease. Some T cells may have come from the graft donor. The gene calls are TRBV7-6 and TRBJ2-4; TRBD2 might be the D (6 bases). This sample comprised CD8+ T cells from blood, obtained after autologous CMV-specific T cell therapy. This CDR3 is CASSRGLRWYF. In nucleotides, the CDR3 is TGTGCCAGCAGCCGAGGACTAAGGTGGTACTTC.